The 7 T cell receptor beta chains below were found in one sample sequenced in a study of blood T cell repertoires in COVID-19. Assay: immunoSEQ multiplex PCR; the TCRdb copy retains only in-frame clones and omits some. The data show about 37,000 clones, around 90% seen once. Specimen: peripheral blood. These receptor sequences come from a human donor in a cohort sampled during active COVID-19.

The chain couples TRBV5-6 to TRBJ2-3; TRBD2 matches 8 bases. Germline CDR1 and CDR2: SGHDT and YYEEEE. The CDR3 has 14 amino acids. The V segment lost 5 bases and the J segment 2 bases; nucleotides outside the gene matches: 4. The CDR3 loop reads CASSRGGPTDTQYF. The CDR3 DNA sequence: TGTGCCAGCAGTCGCGGGGGGCCCACAGATACGCAGTATTTT.

This clone appeared a single time. The rearrangement uses TRBV4-1 and TRBJ1-1, with D possibly being TRBD1 (6 bases). This CDR3 is 15 amino acids long. Germline CDR1 is MGHRA and CDR2 is YSYEKL. Trimming took 2 bases from V and 3 from J, leaving 13 bases between them. This CDR3 reads CASSQWTEGDTEAFF. The DNA for the CDR3 is TGCGCCAGCAGCCAATGGACAGAGGGAGACACTGAAGCTTTCTTT.

This clone was counted a single time. The J gene is TRBJ2-2, the V gene TRBV19; TRBD1 aligns across 9 bases. Trimming took 7 bases from V and 3 from J; bases not matched to a gene: 6. Germline V gene data show CDR1 as LNHDA and CDR2 as SQIVND (reference sequence). The CDR3 has 15 amino acids. The DNA for the CDR3 is TGTGCCAGTATCACCGGGACAGGGCACACCGGGGAGCTGTTTTTT. This sequence encodes CASITGTGHTGELFF.

The chain uses TRBV2 and TRBJ2-6; 11 nucleotides agree with TRBD1. The CDR3 runs to 16 residues. The J segment lost 3 bases and the V segment lost 8 bases, leaving 6 bases of the junction unmatched. Germline V CDR1 and CDR2: SNHLY, FYNNEI. The CDR3 DNA reads as TGTGCCAGCGGCGGACAGGGGGCAGGTGGGGCCAACGTCCTGACTTTC. Residues: CASGGQGAGGANVLTF.

The CDR3 DNA reads as TGTGCCAGCAGCTTAGCGGGACAGATGAACACTGAAGCTTTCTTT. Its translation is CASSLAGQMNTEAFF. The V and J genes are TRBV7-9 and TRBJ1-1; TRBD1 matches 7 bases. Trimming removed 0 bases from V and 0 bases from J; junction bases left unmatched: 1. Per the germline V gene, CDR1 is SEHNR and CDR2 is FQNEAQ (reference sequence). The CDR3 loop spans 15 amino acids.

The chain employs TRBV4-3 and TRBJ1-2; D is undetermined. The CDR3 covers 13 residues. Germline V CDR1 and CDR2: LGHNA, YSLEER. The V end was cut by 0 bases, the J end by 12 bases, with 14 bases between. CDR3: CASSQEEDLPNTF. The CDR3 DNA sequence: TGCGCCAGCAGCCAAGAGGAGGACCTACCGAACACCTTC.

CDR3 region: CASSVGVTLQETQYF. DNA for the CDR3: TGTGCCAGCAGCGTAGGGGTGACACTTCAAGAGACCCAGTACTTC. The chain couples TRBV9 to TRBJ2-5; D is unresolved. Trimming removed 0 bases at V and 2 bases at J, with 11 bases between. Germline loops: CDR1 SGDLS, CDR2 YYNGEE. The CDR3 is 15 residues long.